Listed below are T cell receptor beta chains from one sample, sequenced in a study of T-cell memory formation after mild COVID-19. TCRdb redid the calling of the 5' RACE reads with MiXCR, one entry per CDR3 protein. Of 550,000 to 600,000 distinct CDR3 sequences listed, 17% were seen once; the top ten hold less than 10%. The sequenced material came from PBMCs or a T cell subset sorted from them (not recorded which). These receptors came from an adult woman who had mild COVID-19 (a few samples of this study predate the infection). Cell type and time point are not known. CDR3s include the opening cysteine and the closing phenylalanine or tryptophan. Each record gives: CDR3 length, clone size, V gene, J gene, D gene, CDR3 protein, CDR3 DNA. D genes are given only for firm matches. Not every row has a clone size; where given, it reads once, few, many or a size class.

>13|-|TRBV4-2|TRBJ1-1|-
CASSQGTVREAFF
TGTGCCAGCAGCCAAGGGACAGTTAGGGAAGCTTTCTTT
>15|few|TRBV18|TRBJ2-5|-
CASSPPMGQEETQYF
TGTGCCAGCTCACCCCCTATGGGGCAGGAAGAGACCCAGTACTTC
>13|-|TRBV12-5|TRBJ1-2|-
CASGLTSNYGYTF
TGTGCTAGTGGTTTGACTAGTAACTATGGCTACACCTTC
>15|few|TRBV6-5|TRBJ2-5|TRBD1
CASSYDRGPKETQYF
TGTGCCAGCAGTTACGACAGGGGGCCAAAAGAGACCCAGTACTTC
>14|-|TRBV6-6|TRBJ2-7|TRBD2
CASSYGGSPYEQYF
TGTGCCAGCAGTTACGGCGGGAGCCCCTACGAGCAGTACTTC
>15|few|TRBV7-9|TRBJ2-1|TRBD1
CASSAPGTGVNEQFF
TGTGCCAGCAGCGCGCCCGGGACAGGGGTGAATGAGCAGTTCTTC
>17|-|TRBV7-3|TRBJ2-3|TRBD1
CASSLPADGRGTDTQYF
TGTGCCAGCAGCTTACCCGCTGATGGCAGGGGGACAGATACGCAGTATTTT
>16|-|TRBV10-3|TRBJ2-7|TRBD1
CAISGPLDRVPYEQYF
TGTGCCATCAGTGGCCCGCTGGACAGGGTCCCCTACGAGCAGTACTTC
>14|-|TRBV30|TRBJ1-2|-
CAWSLERGSYGYTF
TGTGCCTGGAGCCTTGAAAGGGGGTCCTATGGCTACACCTTC
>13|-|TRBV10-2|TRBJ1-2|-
CASSEEFNYGYTF
TGCGCCAGCAGTGAGGAGTTCAACTATGGCTACACCTTC
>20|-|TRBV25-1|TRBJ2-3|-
CASSAFGEVRGSGRTDTQYF
TGTGCCAGCAGTGCTTTTGGGGAAGTAAGGGGTAGCGGTCGCACAGATACGCAGTATTTT
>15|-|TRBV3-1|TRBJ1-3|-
CASSAEGYSGNTIYF
TGTGCCAGCAGCGCGGAAGGTTACTCTGGAAACACCATATATTTT
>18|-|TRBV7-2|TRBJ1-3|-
CASHERDTDPVYGNTIYF
TGTGCCAGCCATGAGAGGGACACGGATCCTGTATATGGAAACACCATATATTTT
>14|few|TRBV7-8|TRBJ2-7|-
CASTMKAGPYEQYF
TGTGCCAGCACAATGAAGGCAGGGCCTTACGAGCAGTACTTC
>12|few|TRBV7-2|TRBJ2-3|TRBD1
CASSSRTGLQYF
TGTGCCAGCAGCTCCCGGACAGGTCTACAGTATTTT
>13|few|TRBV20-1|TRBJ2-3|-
CSASRLDTDTQYF
TGCAGTGCTAGTAGACTAGACACAGATACGCAGTATTTT
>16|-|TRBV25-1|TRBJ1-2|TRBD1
CASSGPTGALNYGYTF
TGTGCCAGCAGTGGGCCGACAGGGGCCCTCAACTATGGCTACACCTTC
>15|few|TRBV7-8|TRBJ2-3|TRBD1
CASSLIRGRTDTQYF
TGTGCCAGCAGCTTAATAAGGGGGCGGACAGATACGCAGTATTTT
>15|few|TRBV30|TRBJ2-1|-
CAWSTGALVYNEQFF
TGTGCCTGGAGTACGGGGGCCTTAGTCTACAATGAGCAGTTCTTC
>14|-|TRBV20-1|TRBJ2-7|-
CSASDTGDRIEQYF
TGCAGTGCTAGCGATACGGGAGATAGGATTGAGCAGTACTTC
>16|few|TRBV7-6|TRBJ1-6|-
CASRAGQSSYNSPLHF
TGTGCCAGCAGAGCTGGCCAGAGCTCCTATAATTCACCCCTCCACTTT
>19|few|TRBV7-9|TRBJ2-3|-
CASSLELGKVLVGTDTQYF
TGTGCCAGCAGCTTAGAACTCGGGAAGGTACTCGTCGGAACAGATACGCAGTATTTT
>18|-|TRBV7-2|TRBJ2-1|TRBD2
CASSSGRAYTVTYNEQFF
TGTGCCAGCAGTAGCGGGAGGGCCTATACTGTCACCTACAATGAGCAGTTCTTC
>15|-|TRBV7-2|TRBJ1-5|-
CASSFAGGGNQPQHF
TGTGCCAGCAGCTTCGCGGGGGGAGGCAATCAGCCCCAGCATTTT
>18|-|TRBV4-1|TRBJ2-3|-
CASSQDGGQGVGSDTQYF
TGCGCCAGCAGCCAAGATGGGGGGCAGGGGGTAGGATCAGATACGCAGTATTTT
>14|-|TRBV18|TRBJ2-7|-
CASSPPQPPYEQYF
TGTGCCAGCTCACCACCACAGCCCCCCTACGAGCAGTACTTC
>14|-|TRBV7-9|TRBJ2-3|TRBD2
CASGLAGGTDTQYF
TGTGCCAGCGGACTAGCGGGAGGCACAGATACGCAGTATTTT
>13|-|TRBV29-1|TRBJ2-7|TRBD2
CSVERGDSYEQYF
TGCAGCGTTGAACGGGGGGATTCCTACGAGCAGTACTTC
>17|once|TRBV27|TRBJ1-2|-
CASSPTPGLREALGYTF
TGTGCCAGCAGTCCCACCCCGGGTCTTCGAGAGGCATTAGGCTACACCTTC
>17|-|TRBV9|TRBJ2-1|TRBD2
CASRRGEGGRSYNEQFF
TGTGCCAGCAGGAGGGGGGAAGGCGGGAGGTCCTACAATGAGCAGTTCTTC
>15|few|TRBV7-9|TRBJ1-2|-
CASSLEDSGTGGYTF
TGTGCCAGCAGCTTAGAGGATTCCGGCACCGGGGGCTACACCTTC
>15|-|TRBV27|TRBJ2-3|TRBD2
CASSPSGRAADTQYF
TGTGCCAGCAGCCCCAGCGGGAGGGCCGCAGATACGCAGTATTTT
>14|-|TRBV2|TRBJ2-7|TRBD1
CASIRRTGAYEQYF
TGTGCCAGCATCCGAAGGACAGGAGCCTACGAGCAGTACTTC